One TCR beta chain is described in this entry. These data come from a study of blood T cell repertoires in COVID-19. As for the study in general: Spain, Italy and the United States supplied samples that represented acute and convalescent COVID-19. T cells, B-cell-depleted T cells, or PBMCs provided the cDNA or gDNA that served as material.

This table comes from immunoSEQ multiplex PCR, and its TCRdb copy is limited to in-frame clones, with some not included. There are 75,000 to 90,000 clones in the sample; about 80% occur only once, and around 5% lies in the top ten. Material for sequencing was peripheral blood. The receptor comes from a woman in her 70s with acute or convalescent COVID-19.

The CDR3 here is CASRERGSSTDTQYF. The CDR3 DNA follows: TGTGCCAGCAGGGAGCGGGGGTCTAGCACAGATACGCAGTATTTT. The chain uses TRBV2 and TRBJ2-3; 8 bases are a match to TRBD2. CDR3 size: 15 residues. The ends lost 6 bases at V and 0 bases at J; junction bases unmatched: 5. Germline loops: CDR1 SNHLY, CDR2 FYNNEI.